This entry is about one T cell receptor (beta chain). A J-beta primer mix and a sample-barcoded 5' primer were used in a second PCR of roughly 7 to 12 cycles. TCRdb reprocessed the 5' RACE reads via MiXCR and lists one record per CDR3 protein. The data show around 2 million distinct CDR3 sequences, roughly two fifths seen once. These data come from a study of blood T cells in healthy people across ages. This CDR3 is built from 12 residues. V lost 4 bases to trimming and J lost 7 bases, with 9 bases between them. Looked up from germline, CDR1 is SGHNT and CDR2 is YENEEA. The receptor comes from a human donor in good health. The material sequenced was blood. V is TRBV11-3 and J is TRBJ2-3; D gene uncertain. CDR3 nucleotide sequence: TGTGCCAGCAGCTCGGAAGGGAATACGCAGTATTTT. This gives the protein CASSSEGNTQYF.